Below are 16 T cell receptor beta chains sequenced from a single sample in a study of vaccination and CD4 T cells after COVID-19. The treatment here: roughly 10-day PBMC culture with coronavirus spike peptide pools or control peptides (ViraFEST assay). An Oncomine TCR Beta short-read assay was used to sequence the DNA from cultured CD4+ T cells. TCRdb processed the PCR reads anew with MiXCR; each CDR3 protein has one entry. The sample has fewer than 3,000 distinct CDR3 sequences, 30% to 35% seen once. Their recognized antigens are unknown. The sequenced sample was CD4+ T cells from blood, cultured in vitro, obtained after SARS-CoV-2 vaccination. The receptors were gathered from a human donor who had recovered from COVID-19.

The chain recombines TRBV7-2 with TRBJ2-2, with D unresolved. CDR1 and CDR2 (germline): SGHTA, FQGNSA. V was shortened by 5 bases and J by 2 bases, with 6 bases between the two germline ends. CDR3 length equals 13 residues. CDR3: CASSAGNTGELFF. The DNA for the CDR3 is TGTGCCAGCAGCGCTGGAAACACCGGGGAGCTGTTTTTT.

This clonotype was recorded a few times. The CDR3 DNA sequence: TGTGCCACCAGTGATCGCACAGGGGGCCAGCGTGGCTACACCTTC. Its protein product is CATSDRTGGQRGYTF. This sequence joins TRBV24-1 and TRBJ1-2; TRBD1 agrees at 9 bases. V shed 3 bases, J shed 7 bases, and the junction held 8 bases outside the gene matches. This CDR3 has 15 residues. Germline lookup yields CDR1 KGHDR and CDR2 SFDVKD.

The rearrangement uses TRBV20-1 and TRBJ2-3; TRBD2 is a possible D gene (6 bases). Germline assignment: CDR1 DFQATT and CDR2 SNEGSKA (reference sequence). Trimming left V 0 bases short and J 0 bases short, with 10 bases between. The CDR3 spans 15 residues. The CDR3 is CSARDSGLSTDTQYF. Written as DNA, the CDR3 is TGCAGTGCTAGAGACTCGGGACTCAGCACAGATACGCAGTATTTT.

This clonotype was found once. V gene TRBV6-1 combines with J gene TRBJ2-2; TRBD2 is a possible D gene (5 bases). V was shortened by 0 bases and J by 6 bases, with 5 bases between the two germline ends. Per the germline V gene, CDR1 is MNHNS and CDR2 is SASEGT. CDR3 length: 13 residues. CDR3 residues: CASSEAEAGELFF. The CDR3 DNA sequence: TGTGCCAGCAGTGAAGCGGAGGCCGGGGAGCTGTTTTTT.

This chain uses TRBV6-1 with TRBJ1-1; 8 nucleotides match TRBD1. J gave up 2 bases and V 6 bases, and 8 bases lay outside the gene matches. The CDR3 totals 15 residues. Germline V gives CDR1 MNHNS, CDR2 SASEGT. The CDR3 is CASSPNGQGNTEAFF. CDR3 DNA: TGTGCCAGCAGCCCTAACGGACAGGGTAACACTGAAGCTTTCTTT.

The chain uses TRBV9 and TRBJ2-5, with 7 bases identical to TRBD1. Germline lookup yields CDR1 SGDLS and CDR2 YYNGEE. CDR3 length equals 12 residues. V lost 0 bases to trimming and J lost 9 bases; unmatched junction nucleotides: 2. CDR3 sequence (DNA): TGTGCCAGCAGCGTAGGCGACAGGGCCCAGTACTTC. This encodes CASSVGDRAQYF. Combining the CDR3 with reference TRBV9 and TRBJ2-5 gives the whole variable domain DSGVTQTPKHLITATGQRVTLRCSPRSGDLSVYWYQQSLDQGLQFLIQYYNGEERAKGNILERFSAQQFPDLHSELNLSSLELGDSALYFCASSVGDRAQYFGPGTRLLVL.

Only a few counts were recorded for this clonotype. The CDR3 bases are TGCAGTGCTAGAGACCAATCCTTCGGGACTAGGTCGTCCGAGCAGTACTTC. Protein: CSARDQSFGTRSSEQYF. The chain combines TRBV20-1 with TRBJ2-7; 8 bases match TRBD2. Germline CDR1 and CDR2: DFQATT and SNEGSKA (reference sequence). J lost 6 bases, V lost 0 bases, and 16 bases had no gene match. The CDR3 contains 17 residues.

The chain combines TRBV6-5 with TRBJ1-2; weak D call: TRBD1 (6 bases). The V gene lost 0 bases and the J gene lost 8 bases, with 10 bases spanning the gap. This CDR3 spans 13 amino acids. CDR1 is MNHEY and CDR2 is SVGAGI in the germline V gene. This CDR3 is CASSYSGGWGYTF. The CDR3 DNA sequence: TGTGCCAGCAGTTACTCCGGGGGCTGGGGCTACACCTTC.

This clonotype showed up many times. The rearrangement uses TRBV7-9 and TRBJ1-6, with 7 positions matching TRBD1. J was trimmed by 6 bases and V by 4 bases; bases with no gene match: 6. The CDR3 contains 15 residues. Germline loops: CDR1 SEHNR, CDR2 FQNEAQ (reference sequence). CDR3 region: CASSSGGTANSPLHF. The CDR3 DNA follows: TGTGCCAGCAGCTCGGGGGGGACAGCTAATTCACCCCTCCACTTT. Complete variable domain (other parts from reference TRBV7-9 and TRBJ1-6): DTGVSQNPRHKITKRGQNVTFRCDPISEHNRLYWYRQTLGQGPEFLTYFQNEAQLEKSRLLSDRFSAERPKGSFSTLEIQRTEQGDSAMYLCASSSGGTANSPLHFGNGTRLTVT.

In its sample, this clonotype was seen a few times. The gene calls are TRBV6-5 and TRBJ1-2, with D possibly being TRBD1 (6 bases). Looked up from germline, CDR1 is MNHEY and CDR2 is SVGAGI. This CDR3 is 14 amino acids long. Trimming took off 2 bases at V and 2 bases at J, with 9 bases between the two ends. As DNA, the CDR3 is TGTGCCAGCAGTTACAGGGACATCAACTATGGCTACACCTTC. Its protein is CASSYRDINYGYTF.

This clonotype was detected a few times. V and J are TRBV20-1 and TRBJ2-1; 11 nucleotides line up with TRBD2. Trimming at V came to 6 bases and at J to 7 bases, leaving 17 bases not matched to a gene. Germline values: CDR1 DFQATT, CDR2 SNEGSKA (reference sequence). This CDR3 region has 17 residues. The CDR3 nucleotides read TGCAGTGCGACACCACATAGACTAGCGGGGTCGGGGAATGAGCAGTTCTTC. Its translation is CSATPHRLAGSGNEQFF.

This chain uses TRBV7-2 with TRBJ2-7; weak D call: TRBD2 (5 bases). Germline values: CDR1 SGHTA, CDR2 FQGNSA. Trimming cost V 4 bases and J 1 base, with 14 bases left between them. CDR3 length equals 15 residues. CDR3 coding DNA: TGTGCCAGCAGCTCGGACTTTTCACAGTCCTACGAGCAGTACTTC. It codes for CASSSDFSQSYEQYF.

V usage is TRBV6-1 and J usage is TRBJ1-5, with a possible D match to TRBD1 (5 bases). Germline-derived CDR1 and CDR2 are MNHNS and SASEGT. This CDR3 is built from 15 residues. V lost 3 bases and J lost 6, with 15 bases in between. CDR3 bases: TGTGCCAGCAGTGATAAGGGGTTGGAGGGTCAGCCCCAGCATTTT. It codes for CASSDKGLEGQPQHF.

V and J are TRBV7-3 and TRBJ2-5, with TRBD1 matching 8 bases. The trim removed 4 bases at V and 2 bases at J, leaving 12 bases unmatched. The CDR3 covers 17 residues. Germline CDR1 SGHTA, CDR2 FQGTGA. In DNA form, the CDR3 reads TGTGCCAGCAGCTCCCAAGGGACAGGCAAGACTCAAGAGACCCAGTACTTC. Protein product: CASSSQGTGKTQETQYF.

V is TRBV7-3 and J is TRBJ2-1, with 12 bases identical to TRBD2. There are 15 residues in the CDR3. Trimming removed 5 bases from V and 10 bases from J; junction bases left unmatched: 9. Germline assignment: CDR1 SGHTA and CDR2 FQGTGA. CDR3 residues: CASSPGLAGGGEQFF. The CDR3 bases are TGTGCCAGCAGCCCCGGGCTAGCGGGGGGGGGGGAGCAGTTCTTC.

The V call is TRBV18, the J call TRBJ1-2; perhaps TRBD1 as D (6 bases). The V end lost 1 base, the J end lost 5 bases, and 14 bases lay between the germline ends. The CDR3 runs 15 residues. Per germline, CDR1 KGHSH and CDR2 LQKENI. CDR3 nucleotide sequence: TGTGCCAGCTCACCACAACCCGGGGGGCATTATGGCTACACCTTC. Translated, it gives CASSPQPGGHYGYTF.